Shown below are 15 T cell receptor beta chains from a single sample sequenced in a study of T cells in women clearing cervical HPV infection. Method: immunoSEQ multiplex PCR; TCRdb's copy keeps in-frame clones and lacks some. The sample spans 30,000 to 45,000 clones; the ten largest clones claim about 1.8%. Sequencing used blood buffy coat. These receptors came from a woman aged 18-69 years with a cervical HPV16 infection that either progressed to CIN3+ or cleared (not recorded which).

As for this clone: The CDR3 is cut off 3 residues early in the read; its end comes from the germline J gene. The V and J genes are TRBV18 and TRBJ2-7; TRBD2 aligns across 9 bases. V trimming: 6 bases; J trimming: 1 base; junction bases outside the gene matches: 7. This CDR3 has 15 residues. Germline V gene data show CDR1 as KGHSH and CDR2 as LQKENI. Partial CDR3 DNA: TGTGCCAGCTCCCCAGCGGGGGGAACATCCTACGAG. This sequence encodes CASSPAGGTSYE. The complete CDR3 protein is CASSPAGGTSYEQYF.

As regards this clone: The CDR3 end falls 3 residues outside the read, so it is completed with the germline J gene. The chain combines TRBV6-1 with TRBJ1-1; 7 nucleotides match TRBD1. Germline values: CDR1 MNHNS, CDR2 SASEGT. This CDR3 spans 15 amino acids. V gave up 1 base and J gave up 3 bases; unmatched junction bases: 5. The part of the CDR3 DNA that was read is TGTGCCAGCAGTGAAGGCGAGGGGGCTTACACTGAA. This encodes CASSEGEGAYTE. The whole CDR3 is CASSEGEGAYTEAFF.

Considering frequency, this clone is medium-sized (0.01 to 0.1%). The read stops 3 residues short of the end of the CDR3; the missing end is completed from the germline J gene. The rearrangement joins TRBV29-1 to TRBJ2-3; 11 nucleotides agree with TRBD1. This CDR3 has 14 residues. Losses at the gene ends were 4 bases for V and 1 base for J; bases not matched to a gene: 1. Germline V gives CDR1 SQVTM, CDR2 ANQGSEA. The CDR3 reads CSVVDRGRTDTQYF. CDR3 DNA (partial): TGCAGCGTTGTGGACAGGGGGCGCACAGATACG.

As to this clone: The read ends 3 residues before the CDR3 terminus; that terminus is restored from the germline J gene. This rearrangement joins TRBV20-1 to TRBJ2-7, with TRBD1 identical over 8 bases. CDR1 is DFQATT, CDR2 SNEGSKA, per germline (reference sequence). This CDR3 has 14 residues. Unmatched junction bases numbered 7, after V lost 1 base and J lost 5 bases. The DNA read from the CDR3 is TGCAGTGCTAGAGGGGGACAGGTCGTCAACGAG. It codes for CSARGGQVVNE. The CDR3 as a whole reads CSARGGQVVNEQYF.

A word on this clone: The read gets to within 3 residues of the CDR3 end, and the germline J gene fills in the rest. V is TRBV7-2 and J is TRBJ1-2; 7 bases match TRBD1. Germline lookup yields CDR1 SGHTA and CDR2 FQGNSA. The length of the CDR3 is 13 residues. CDR3 loop: CASSTGQVYDYTF. The CDR3 DNA, read in part, is TGTGCCAGCAGCACCGGACAGGTCTACGAC.

As to this clone: The read stops 3 residues short of the end of the CDR3; the missing end is completed from the germline J gene. The rearrangement uses TRBV20-1 and TRBJ1-5; 8 bases fit TRBD1. Losses at the gene ends were 4 bases for V and 3 bases for J; bases not matched to a gene: 8. The CDR3 consists of 15 residues. Germline V gene data show CDR1 as DFQATT and CDR2 as SNEGSKA (reference sequence). The chain's CDR3 is CSATPGQGFNQPQHF. The sequenced part of the CDR3 DNA is TGCAGTGCTACCCCCGGACAGGGCTTCAATCAGCCC.

Regarding this clone: The CDR3 end lies 3 residues beyond the end of the read and is filled in from the germline J gene. V is TRBV11-2 and J is TRBJ2-3; 8 bases fit TRBD2. The CDR3 totals 15 residues. Germline V gene data show CDR1 as SGHAT and CDR2 as FQNNGV. Trimming cost V 3 bases and J 3 bases; bases outside gene matches: 5. The CDR3 sequence is CASSLVGGGTDTQYF. CDR3 bases read: TGTGCCAGCAGCTTGGTCGGGGGGGGGACAGATACG.

Comment on this clone: The read terminates 3 residues before the CDR3 end, so the remaining end is supplied by the germline J gene. The rearrangement joins TRBV5-1 to TRBJ1-2; 11 positions match TRBD1. With V trimmed by 1 base and J by 0 bases, 2 bases remained unmatched. Per the germline V gene, CDR1 is SGHRS and CDR2 is YFSETQ. This CDR3 region has 16 residues. The CDR3 here is CASSLWGQGANYGYTF. The sequenced part of the CDR3 DNA is TGCGCCAGCAGCTTGTGGGGACAGGGGGCTAACTATGGC.

As to this clone: The read falls 3 residues short of the CDR3 end, and the missing part is taken from the germline J gene. The chain employs TRBV7-3 and TRBJ2-2; 10 bases align to TRBD1. Germline trimming cut 1 base from V and 7 bases from J; bases unmatched to any gene: 9. This CDR3 has 17 amino acids. Germline V CDR1 and CDR2: SGHTA, FQGTGA. CDR3: CASSLRGDRGSVGELFF. CDR3 DNA, as far as it was read: TGTGCCAGCAGCTTAAGAGGGGACAGGGGATCGGTCGGGGAG.

Turning to this clone: The germline gene is not matched at one end of the junction; a read error may be the cause. Read sequence stops 3 residues before the CDR3 end, and the germline J gene provides the missing end. Other DNA sequences within the sample encode an identical CDR3. The J gene is TRBJ1-2, the V gene TRBV6-2 or TRBV6-3; tentative D call: TRBD1 (5 bases). The CDR3 contains 12 residues. Germline assignment: CDR1 MNHEY and CDR2 SVGEGT. CDR3 residues: CASSHQGNGYTF. The sequenced part of the CDR3 DNA is TGTGCCAGCAGTCACCAGGGAAATGGT.

For this clone: The DNA ends 3 residues before the CDR3 does, and the rest of the CDR3 is filled in from the germline J gene. The chain carries TRBV2 and TRBJ2-2, with D possibly matching TRBD1 (6 bases). Between the trimmed V and J ends, which lost 11 bases and 4 bases, there was a span of 14 bases. The CDR3 is 13 amino acids. CDR1 and CDR2 from the germline V gene are SNHLY and FYNNEI. The CDR3 protein is CAGTPRGTGELFF. Partial CDR3 DNA: TGTGCCGGCACCCCCAGGGGCACCGGGGAG.

Concerning this clone itself: Read data end 3 residues before the CDR3 end; the end is taken from the germline J gene. V usage is TRBV5-1 and J usage is TRBJ2-5; TRBD1 aligns across 12 bases. With V trimmed by 0 bases and J by 4 bases, 4 bases remained unmatched. This CDR3 is 16 amino acids long. Per the germline V gene, CDR1 is SGHRS and CDR2 is YFSETQ. The chain's CDR3 is CASSLAGQGAGETQYF. CDR3 DNA, as far as it was read: TGCGCCAGCAGCTTGGCGGGACAGGGGGCCGGAGAGACC.

Worth noting for this clone: The CDR3 end lies 3 residues beyond the end of the read and is filled in from the germline J gene. The chain uses TRBV2 and TRBJ1-6; TRBD1 matches at 7 bases. With V trimmed by 6 bases and J by 5 bases, 1 base remained unmatched. The CDR3 runs 13 residues. The V gene's germline CDR1 is SNHLY and CDR2 FYNNEI. This CDR3 is CASRGQNNSPLHF. Partial CDR3 DNA: TGTGCCAGCAGGGGACAGAATAATTCACCC.

The DNA read from the CDR3 is TGTGCCAGCAGCCTCGGACAAGAGACG. Translating gives CASSLGQET. The full CDR3 reads CASSLGQETQYF. The chain combines TRBV13 with TRBJ2-3, with D maybe TRBD1 (5 bases). The DNA ends 3 residues before the CDR3 does, and the rest of the CDR3 is filled in from the germline J gene. The CDR3 length is 12 residues. CDR1 and CDR2 from the germline V gene are PRHDT and FYEKMQ (reference sequence).

Worth noting for this clone: The read comes to an end 3 residues before the CDR3 does, leaving the germline J gene to fill in the end. The chain carries TRBV18 and TRBJ1-1; TRBD1 aligns across 9 bases. Germline V lookup: CDR1 KGHSH, CDR2 LQKENI. This CDR3 spans 16 amino acids. CDR3 sequence: CASSLSLGTGTYEAFF. CDR3 DNA, as far as it was read: TGTGCCAGCTCCCTCTCCTTGGGGACAGGGACCTACGAG. Full variable domain (rest looked up from reference TRBV18 and TRBJ1-1): NAGVMQNPRHLVRRRGQEARLRCSPMKGHSHVYWYRQLPEEGLKFMVYLQKENIIDESGMPKERFSAEFPKEGPSILRIQQVVRGDSAAYFCASSLSLGTGTYEAFFGQGTRLTVV.